What follows are 21 T cell receptor beta chains derived from one specimen sequenced in a study of vaccination effects on CD4 cells after COVID-19 (dated by TCRdb to about 2022). Receptors were amplified or captured by the immunoSEQ multiplex PCR assay. What TCRdb holds here is the immuneACCESS table cut down to in-frame rearrangements. Part of the clones is not present; checked against another copy, under half of the missing clones reflect an unresolved V gene, and the others are unexplained. The sample table holds roughly 41,000 clones, of which 66% were seen once. 15% of the sample is taken by the ten largest. Antigen specificity for these receptors is unknown. In the ViraFEST assay, PBMC were stimulated with viral peptide pools, and antigen-specific CD4+ T cell clonotypes were then identified by expansion using TCR sequencing. After less than eleven days of culture, CD4+ T cells were isolated with the EasySep CD4+ T cell isolation kit. The absence of prior SARS-CoV-2 infection in healthy vaccine recipients was confirmed by negative nucleocapsid antibodies before and after vaccination.

Sequenced here: CD4+ T cells from PBMCs cultured with HCoV-OC43 spike peptides, sampled before COVID-19 vaccination. This sample's cell subset or site label indicates: HCoV-OC43 spike overlapping peptide pool stimulation. The receptors were sampled from a human donor who received a COVID-19 vaccine.

CDR3 protein: CASSQLSLALGDNEQFF. The CDR3 coding sequence is TGTGCCAGCAGCCAACTCTCACTAGCTCTCGGAGACAATGAGCAGTTCTTC. The chain has TRBV3-1 (or the pseudogene TRBV3-2) and TRBJ2-1; weak D call: TRBD2 (6 bases). Germline V CDR1 and CDR2: LGHDT, YNNKEL (reference sequence). The V end lost 2 bases, the J end lost 5 bases, and 19 bases lay between the germline ends. The CDR3 covers 17 residues.

V gene TRBV11-2 combines with J gene TRBJ2-7; a possible D gene is TRBD2 (6 bases). Germline CDR1 SGHAT, CDR2 FQNNGV. CDR3 length: 16 residues. V lost 4 bases and J 0 bases, leaving 16 bases between the germline ends. CDR3 sequence: CASSWLRGRSSYEQYF. CDR3 sequence (DNA): TGTGCCAGCAGCTGGCTCCGGGGGAGGAGCTCCTACGAGCAGTACTTC.

The chain is built from TRBV7-9 and TRBJ2-5; 7 bases are shared with TRBD2. The ends lost 5 bases at V and 0 bases at J; junction bases unmatched: 6. There are 15 residues in the CDR3. The germline V gene has CDR1 SEHNR and CDR2 FQNEAQ (reference sequence). The CDR3 loop reads CASSNQAGNQETQYF. In nucleotides, the CDR3 is TGTGCCAGCAGCAATCAAGCGGGGAACCAAGAGACCCAGTACTTC.

The rearrangement uses TRBV5-1 and TRBJ1-2; tentative D call: TRBD1 (5 bases). The CDR3 length is 15 residues. The germline V gene encodes CDR1 SGHRS and CDR2 YFSETQ. V was cut by 5 bases and J by 2 bases, with 16 bases left in between. DNA of the CDR3: TGCGCCAGCAGACTTGGGGGGAACCAAAACTATGGCTACACCTTC. This translates into CASRLGGNQNYGYTF.

The rearrangement uses TRBV5-6 and TRBJ2-5; TRBD2 matches 7 bases. Losses at the gene ends were 4 bases for V and 2 bases for J; bases not matched to a gene: 2. The CDR3 is 13 amino acids. Germline CDR1 SGHDT, CDR2 YYEEEE. CDR3: CASSPGLQETQYF. The CDR3 DNA reads as TGTGCCAGCAGCCCGGGACTACAAGAGACCCAGTACTTC.

The chain uses TRBV29-1 and TRBJ1-1; TRBD1 matches at 7 bases. The CDR3 contains 14 residues. Germline V CDR1 and CDR2: SQVTM, ANQGSEA. Unmatched junction bases numbered 5, after V lost 4 bases and J lost 0 bases. The CDR3 DNA follows: TGCAGCGTTGGTGGACAGGCAATGAACACTGAAGCTTTCTTT. This encodes CSVGGQAMNTEAFF.

The V and J genes are TRBV6-5 and TRBJ1-6; no definite D call. V gave up 6 bases and J gave up 10 bases, with 16 bases separating them. Germline V gene sequence: CDR1 MNHEY, CDR2 SVGAGI. This CDR3 is 14 amino acids long. Here the CDR3 reads CASRIEGAGSPLHF. CDR3 DNA: TGTGCCAGCAGGATTGAGGGAGCGGGCTCACCCCTCCACTTT.

This chain connects TRBV19 to TRBJ2-4, with D possibly TRBD1 on 6 matching bases. V shed 6 bases and J shed 0 bases, with 12 bases lying between them. CDR3 size: 15 residues. The germline gives CDR1 LNHDA, CDR2 SQIVND (reference sequence). The CDR3 region has the DNA TGTGCCAGTAGGGAAGACAGGTTAGCCAAAAACATTCAGTACTTC. As protein: CASREDRLAKNIQYF.

This clone appeared a few times. Other DNA sequences in this sample translate to the same CDR3. The rearrangement joins TRBV6-1 to TRBJ1-2; D possibly corresponds to TRBD1 (5 bases). Germline V gives CDR1 MNHNS, CDR2 SASEGT. V was clipped by 2 bases and J by 2 bases, with 6 bases between them. The CDR3 has 13 residues. In DNA, the CDR3 is TGTGCCAGCAGTGAAAAGGGGAACTATGGCTACACCTTC. This encodes CASSEKGNYGYTF.

The chain uses TRBV12-3 or TRBV12-4 and TRBJ2-2; unclear D gene. The CDR3 loop spans 11 amino acids. The V end lost 6 bases, the J end lost 7 bases, and 6 bases lay between the germline ends. Written as DNA, the CDR3 is TGTGCCAGCAGAGGGCTCGGGGAGCTGTTTTTT. It yields the protein CASRGLGELFF.

This clone was detected a few times. The chain combines TRBV15 with TRBJ2-2; D gene unclear. With 0 bases removed from V and 7 bases from J, the gap between germline ends came to 6 bases. Germline-derived CDR1 and CDR2 are LNHNV and YYDKDF (reference sequence). The CDR3 is 13 amino acids. CDR3 in DNA: TGTGCCACCAGCAGAGATGGTTTCGGGGAGCTGTTTTTT. Residues: CATSRDGFGELFF.

V is TRBV27 and J is TRBJ2-1; 7 nucleotides align to TRBD1. V shed 5 bases and J 4 bases; nucleotides not matched to a gene: 5. The CDR3 covers 14 residues. Germline V gene data show CDR1 as MNHEY and CDR2 as SMNVEV (reference sequence). The CDR3 DNA sequence: TGTGCCAGCAGTCACACGGGACAGTACAATGAGCAGTTCTTC. Its translation is CASSHTGQYNEQFF.

The genes are TRBV18 and TRBJ1-3; tentative D call: TRBD1 (6 bases). The CDR3 is 16 residues long. Trimming pared 1 base from V and 3 bases from J, leaving 13 bases between. In germline, CDR1 is KGHSH, CDR2 LQKENI. In nucleotides, the CDR3 is TGTGCCAGCTCACCACGGCACAGGGACTATGGAAACACCATATATTTT. Its protein product is CASSPRHRDYGNTIYF.

The genes are TRBV30 and TRBJ2-1, with D perhaps matching TRBD2 (7 bases). V lost 4 bases and J 6 bases, leaving 19 bases between the germline ends. The germline V gene encodes CDR1 GTSNPN and CDR2 SVGIG (reference sequence). The CDR3 loop spans 15 amino acids. The CDR3 is CAWTAWGGAGNEQFF. CDR3 sequence (DNA): TGTGCCTGGACCGCATGGGGGGGCGCGGGCAATGAGCAGTTCTTC.

The rearrangement links TRBV28 to TRBJ1-2, with D perhaps TRBD1 (5 bases). Germline V gene sequence: CDR1 MDHEN, CDR2 SYDVKM. Between the trimmed V and J ends, which lost 5 bases and 4 bases, there was a span of 17 bases. The CDR3 spans 15 residues. The CDR3 nucleotides read TGTGCCAGCAGTGCCCGTCGACAGAGAACCTATGGCTACACCTTC. It translates to CASSARRQRTYGYTF.

The rearrangement uses TRBV7-9 and TRBJ1-1; D remains unclear. This CDR3 region has 12 residues. V dropped 3 bases and J dropped 1 base, with 3 bases sitting between them. Per germline, CDR1 SEHNR and CDR2 FQNEAQ (reference sequence). The CDR3 here is CASSFPNTEAFF. CDR3 nucleotide sequence: TGTGCCAGCAGCTTCCCGAACACTGAAGCTTTCTTT.

This clone has just one count. This chain uses TRBV18 with TRBJ1-6, with D unresolved. Trimming took 3 bases from V and 0 from J, leaving 9 bases between them. The CDR3 spans 16 residues. The germline V gene encodes CDR1 KGHSH and CDR2 LQKENI. CDR3 nucleotides: TGTGCCAGCTCACCTGCGGGGAGCTCCTATAATTCACCCCTCCACTTT. Its translation: CASSPAGSSYNSPLHF. Using reference TRBV18 and TRBJ1-6 for the parts outside the CDR3, the full variable domain is NAGVMQNPRHLVRRRGQEARLRCSPMKGHSHVYWYRQLPEEGLKFMVYLQKENIIDESGMPKERFSAEFPKEGPSILRIQQVVRGDSAAYFCASSPAGSSYNSPLHFGNGTRLTVT.

The chain joins TRBV19 to TRBJ2-7; TRBD1 might be the D (6 bases). The germline V and J ends were trimmed by 6 bases and 5 bases, with 17 bases remaining between them. The germline CDR1 and CDR2 sequences are LNHDA and SQIVND (reference sequence). This CDR3 is 14 amino acids long. CDR3 DNA sequence: TGTGCCAGTAGAGAAACCACAGGGCGGCACGAGCAGTACTTC. It encodes CASRETTGRHEQYF.

The V call is TRBV12-5, the J call TRBJ2-7; TRBD1 matches at 8 bases. Trimming cost V 6 bases and J 0 bases; bases outside gene matches: 7. CDR1 and CDR2 from the germline V gene are LGHNT and FRNRAP. CDR3 length: 15 amino acids. The CDR3 here is CASGSRTGPSYEQYF. CDR3 nucleotide sequence: TGTGCTAGTGGCTCGCGGACAGGGCCCTCCTACGAGCAGTACTTC.

This clone was counted only a few times. V gene TRBV7-9 combines with J gene TRBJ1-1; D might be TRBD1 (5 bases). Germline V gene sequence: CDR1 SEHNR, CDR2 FQNEAQ (reference sequence). The CDR3 totals 13 residues. The V and J ends lost 5 bases and 10 bases respectively, with 17 bases between them. The CDR3 region has the DNA TGTGCCAGCAGCAGAATGGACACCCTCGGAGCTTTCTTT. This translates into CASSRMDTLGAFF.

The rearrangement joins TRBV10-1 to TRBJ1-1; D remains unclear. Trimming removed 3 bases from V and 9 bases from J, with 11 bases in between. Germline values: CDR1 WNHNN, CDR2 SYGVQD (reference sequence). CDR3 length: 12 residues. Written as DNA, the CDR3 is TGCGCCAGCAGTGACCAAACTCTCCAAGCTTTCTTT. Protein: CASSDQTLQAFF.